This TCR beta chain derives from a study of blood T cell repertoires in COVID-19. The data were produced by immunoSEQ multiplex PCR, yet TCRdb's version contains in-frame clones alone and is incomplete. The table lists more than 150,000 clones, approximately 80% of them singletons, with approximately 15% in the top ten. Allocation to cohorts depended on clinical history reported by the participants. The receptor was derived from a man aged 55 to 69 who had been exposed to COVID-19. Sequenced sample: PBMCs or T cells enriched from blood (not recorded which).

The CDR3 DNA follows: TGTGCCAGTACCCCCCAGGGCGGTAGCCACTATGGCTACACCTTC. It encodes CASTPQGGSHYGYTF. This chain uses TRBV19 with TRBJ1-2; D is perhaps TRBD1 (5 bases). V was shortened by 7 bases and J by 3 bases, with 18 bases between the two germline ends. CDR1 and CDR2 (germline): LNHDA, SQIVND (reference sequence). This CDR3 has 15 residues.